This TCR beta chain was retrieved from a study of CD8+ T cells in alopecia areata. Study-wide points: Scalp and blood samples kept many expanded lesional clones throughout tofacitinib. Mice showed TCR sharing more clearly than patients did, possibly owing to HLA.

The sample's treatment: oral pan-JAK inhibitor, 5-10 mg twice daily. The investigators collected lesional scalp punch biopsies and peripheral blood from alopecia areata patients. Extraction of RNA preceded its reverse transcription into cDNA, which served as the sequencing template. Measured with immunoSEQ multiplex PCR; TCRdb has only the in-frame clones, and not every one. Of some 98,000 clones in the sample, under 70% were seen once. Germline V gene sequence: CDR1 SQVTM, CDR2 ANQGSEA. V was clipped by 7 bases and J by 0 bases; unmatched bases: 6. The CDR3 sequence is 13 residues long. As for this clone: No antigen is known for it.

V usage is TRBV29-1 and J usage is TRBJ2-7; 7 nucleotides align to TRBD2. The sample consisted of CD8+ T cells sorted from blood, taken at week 4, from a patient treated with tofacitinib. This receptor was taken from a human donor with alopecia areata. Here the CDR3 DNA reads TGCAGCGCAGGCGGGGGAGACTCCTACGAGCAGTACTTC. It translates to CSAGGGDSYEQYF.